This T cell receptor beta chain was captured by sequencing in a study of neurological immune-mediated disorders. At least ten counts were recorded for this clonotype. Its specificity is not known. It was by 5'RACE with 10-nucleotide random UMIs that the cDNA was made. The output of every sequencing run, over 190 million TCR-beta sequences, came from 15-18 subjects. TCRdb reprocessed the 5' RACE reads with MiXCR, giving one entry per CDR3 protein. The sample has 45,000 to 70,000 distinct CDR3 sequences, roughly 4.6% seen once. Regarding the study as a whole: While HTLV-1-associated myelopathy showed the greatest TCR clonal expansion, multiple sclerosis showed the least, falling below healthy controls.

The germline CDR1 and CDR2 sequences are DFQATT and SNEGSKA (reference sequence). CDR3 length: 15 amino acids. V trimming: 5 bases; J trimming: 0 bases; junction bases outside the gene matches: 3. Unsorted libraries were generated from 2 million PBMCs held at -80 degrees C. The sample was PBMCs. This sequence joins TRBV20-1 and TRBJ2-5, with 13 bases that match TRBD2. The receptor was derived from a man between 50 and 59 years old with multiple sclerosis. CDR3 protein: CSALGLAGNQETQYF. The CDR3 DNA is TGCAGTGCTCTGGGACTAGCGGGGAACCAAGAGACCCAGTACTTC.